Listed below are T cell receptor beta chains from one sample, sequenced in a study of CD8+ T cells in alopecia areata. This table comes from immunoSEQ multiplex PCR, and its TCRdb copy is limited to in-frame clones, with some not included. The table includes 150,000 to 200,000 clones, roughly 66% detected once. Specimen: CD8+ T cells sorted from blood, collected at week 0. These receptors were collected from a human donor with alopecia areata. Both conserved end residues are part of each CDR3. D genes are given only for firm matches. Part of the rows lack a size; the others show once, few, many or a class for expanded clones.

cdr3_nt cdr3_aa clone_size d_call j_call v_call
TGTGCCAGCAGTTTACGCTGGCAGGGTAAAAACATTCAGTACTTC CASSLRWQGKNIQYF once NA TRBJ2-4 TRBV27
TGTGCCAGCAGTAAGCTAGCGGGGGGTGCGTACGAGCAGTACTTC CASSKLAGGAYEQYF NA TRBD2 TRBJ2-7 TRBV27
TGTGCCAGCAGCCCCGGGACAGGGGATCACTATGGCTACACCTTC CASSPGTGDHYGYTF NA TRBD1 TRBJ1-2 TRBV11-2
TGTGCCTGGAACCCACAGGTCGATCGCGGCTATGGCTACACCTTC CAWNPQVDRGYGYTF NA NA TRBJ1-2 TRBV30
TGTGCCAGCAGCAATGGGGTTTCGACCTACGAGCAGTACTTC CASSNGVSTYEQYF NA NA TRBJ2-7 TRBV13
TGTGCCAGCAGTGAACTGGTCGTACAGACAAATTCACCCCTCCACTTT CASSELVVQTNSPLHF NA NA TRBJ1-6 TRBV2
TGTGCCAGCAGCCCACAGACTAGCGCCAAAGAGACCCAGTACTTC CASSPQTSAKETQYF NA TRBD2 TRBJ2-5 TRBV7-2
TGTGCCACCAACCAGCTCAGGGGGACCAGTGGCTACACCTTC CATNQLRGTSGYTF NA TRBD1 TRBJ1-2 TRBV15
TGTGCCAGCAGTTTACCGCTCGGGGGCGGGTATACGCAGTATTTT CASSLPLGGGYTQYF NA NA TRBJ2-3 TRBV6-5
TGTGCCAGCATGGCCCCCACTACTCTTGGCTACACCTTC CASMAPTTLGYTF NA NA TRBJ1-2 TRBV6-5
TGTGCCAGCAGTTTAATGTGGAGCCAAGAGACCCAGTACTTC CASSLMWSQETQYF NA NA TRBJ2-5 TRBV27
TGCAGCGTTGAAGATCTTCATGGGGGGGCCCCCTACGAGCAGTACTTC CSVEDLHGGAPYEQYF NA NA TRBJ2-7 TRBV29-1
TGCGCCAGCAGCCAAGGTTCCAGGACAGGCTTCAAAAACATTCAGTACTTC CASSQGSRTGFKNIQYF NA TRBD1 TRBJ2-4 TRBV4-1
TGTGCTAGTGGTTTCCCCGGACAGGTCAATCAGCCCCAGCATTTT CASGFPGQVNQPQHF NA TRBD1 TRBJ1-5 TRBV12-5
TGCGCCAGCAGCCCCCGGGACAGACCCGGCGTGGGCAATCAGCCCCAGCATTTT CASSPRDRPGVGNQPQHF NA TRBD1 TRBJ1-5 TRBV4-1
TGTGCCAGCAGCCTGACTAGCTCCCACGTAGATACGCAGTATTTT CASSLTSSHVDTQYF NA TRBD2 TRBJ2-3 TRBV7-3
TGTGCCAGCAGCCCATCCGCAGATACGCAGTATTTT CASSPSADTQYF NA NA TRBJ2-3 TRBV11-2
TGTGCCAGCGGGTCGGGATTATACGAGCAGTACTTC CASGSGLYEQYF NA NA TRBJ2-7 TRBV2
TGTGCCAGCCCAGGGGGGGCTTACAATGAGCAGTTCTTC CASPGGAYNEQFF NA NA TRBJ2-1 TRBV7-9
TGTGCCAGCCATAGCGGCGTTGAGCAGTTCTTC CASHSGVEQFF NA NA TRBJ2-1 TRBV4-2
TGTGCCAGCAGCTTAGGCCAACGCTCCAATCAGCCCCAGCATTTT CASSLGQRSNQPQHF few NA TRBJ1-5 TRBV13
TGTGCCAGCGACTGGATGTTGAACACTGAAGCTTTCTTT CASDWMLNTEAFF few NA TRBJ1-1 TRBV13
TGTGCCAGCAGCCCGACTAGCGGGATCGATGAGCAGTTCTTC CASSPTSGIDEQFF NA TRBD2 TRBJ2-1 TRBV14
TGTGCCAGCAGCTTATTATCGAAGTCCCTCCTTGAGACCCAGTACTTC CASSLLSKSLLETQYF NA NA TRBJ2-5 TRBV11-2
TGTGCCATCAGACGCAGTGGTTCCGATAATTCACCCCTCCACTTT CAIRRSGSDNSPLHF NA NA TRBJ1-6 TRBV10-3
TGTGCCAGCAGTGAACTCGGGGGACAGGGATACCCACTTGGGGGCTACACCTTC CASSELGGQGYPLGGYTF once TRBD1 TRBJ1-2 TRBV25-1
TGTGCCAGCAGCTCGACAGGTGACAACTATGGCTACACCTTC CASSSTGDNYGYTF NA NA TRBJ1-2 TRBV7-9
TGCGCCAGCAGCCACCGGGACGACGTCTTCTACAATGAGCAGTTCTTC CASSHRDDVFYNEQFF few NA TRBJ2-1 TRBV4-1
TGTGCCAGCAGTGTTAGTCTTCTCGCTGGGACAGGGGGCTATGGCTACACCTTC CASSVSLLAGTGGYGYTF NA TRBD1 TRBJ1-2 TRBV25-1
TGCGCCAGCAGCCAAGCTCACCCCTACGAGCAGTACTTC CASSQAHPYEQYF NA NA TRBJ2-7 TRBV4-1
TGTGCCAGTAGACGAATGGGGGATACGCAGTATTTT CASRRMGDTQYF NA NA TRBJ2-3 TRBV6-1
TGTGCCAGCAGGCAAGTGGGTGGCTACACCTTC CASRQVGGYTF NA NA TRBJ1-2 TRBV2
TGCGCCAGCAGCCAAGGGGGGGGATATGACAATGAGCAGTTCTTC CASSQGGGYDNEQFF NA TRBD2 TRBJ2-1 TRBV4-1
TGTGCCAGTCGGGGAAGGGGGCACACTGAAGCTTTCTTT CASRGRGHTEAFF NA TRBD1 TRBJ1-1 TRBV2
TGTGCCAGCAGCTTAGGCAACTCACCCCTCCACTTT CASSLGNSPLHF NA NA TRBJ1-6 TRBV13
TGTGCCAGCAGTGAAGGCGGGATTGGGTACGAGCAGTACTTC CASSEGGIGYEQYF NA NA TRBJ2-7 TRBV2
TGTGCCAGCAGCCCGGACTCCTCTAGGGATACGCAGTATTTT CASSPDSSRDTQYF NA NA TRBJ2-3 TRBV7-9
TGTGCCAGCAGCCCCAAGGATACGCAGTATTTT CASSPKDTQYF NA NA TRBJ2-3 TRBV9
TGTGCCAGCAGTTACTTGCGAGGATTCGGCGAGCAGTACTTC CASSYLRGFGEQYF few NA TRBJ2-7 TRBV6-5
TGCGCCAGCAGTCTCTTAGGACAGGCTGATTGCTCGAATAGCAATCAGCCCCAGCATTTT CASSLLGQADCSNSNQPQHF few TRBD1 TRBJ1-5 TRBV23-1
TGCGCCAGCAGCTGGACTGATAGCGATAATTCACCCCTCCACTTT CASSWTDSDNSPLHF NA NA TRBJ1-6 TRBV5-1
TGCAGCGTGACTACTGACAGGGGGTATGGCTACACCTTC CSVTTDRGYGYTF NA TRBD1 TRBJ1-2 TRBV29-1
TGCAGCGCCGGGGGGCGAGGACTCGGTGAAAAACTGTTTTTT CSAGGRGLGEKLFF NA NA TRBJ1-4 TRBV29-1
TGTGCCATCAGTGAGTCAAGAGATAACTATGGCTACACCTTC CAISESRDNYGYTF NA NA TRBJ1-2 TRBV10-3
TGTGCCACGGGACTAGCGGGGGTCAACAATGAGCAGTTCTTC CATGLAGVNNEQFF few TRBD2 TRBJ2-1 TRBV10-3
TGTGCCAGTTCGGCGGCCGGGACAACAATTTTTACCGGGGAGCTGTTTTTT CASSAAGTTIFTGELFF NA NA TRBJ2-2 TRBV9
TGTGCCAGCAGCACACCCGGGACTCGCGCTCATACGCAGTATTTT CASSTPGTRAHTQYF NA NA TRBJ2-3 TRBV7-9
TGTGCCAGCAGCAAAACAGGGGGCGCAATCGATACGCAGTATTTT CASSKTGGAIDTQYF NA TRBD1 TRBJ2-3 TRBV27
TGTGCCAGCAGCGTAGGGGACAGATCCTACAATGAGCAGTTCTTC CASSVGDRSYNEQFF NA TRBD1 TRBJ2-1 TRBV9
TGTGCCTGGAGTGTAACGAGCACTGAAGCTTTCTTT CAWSVTSTEAFF NA NA TRBJ1-1 TRBV30
TGTGCCAGCAGTCAAGGGCGAGGCAAAAACATTCAGTACTTC CASSQGRGKNIQYF NA NA TRBJ2-4 TRBV6-5
TGTGCCAGCAGCTTAGATATTTTGGGGTCCTCCTACGAGCAGTACTTC CASSLDILGSSYEQYF few NA TRBJ2-7 TRBV7-9
TGTGCCAGCAGCCTTATAGACAGGGCGGCTGAAGCTTTCTTT CASSLIDRAAEAFF NA TRBD1 TRBJ1-1 TRBV14
TGTGCCAGCAGCGTAGTCGTAGTGAACACTGAAGCTTTCTTT CASSVVVVNTEAFF NA NA TRBJ1-1 TRBV9
TGTGCCATCAGTGAGACGGTCGGGACAGGGGACAATGAGCAGTTCTTC CAISETVGTGDNEQFF NA TRBD1 TRBJ2-1 TRBV10-3
TGTGCCAGCAGGACGCTCGGACAGGAACTTAGGGCTTTCTTT CASRTLGQELRAFF NA TRBD1 TRBJ1-1 TRBV6-1
TGCGCCAGCAGCCCCCGGGACAGGGGCGGCAACGAGCAGTACTTC CASSPRDRGGNEQYF few TRBD1 TRBJ2-7 TRBV5-1
TGCAGCTCTCGGGAGGACTATGGCTACACCTTC CSSREDYGYTF NA NA TRBJ1-2 TRBV29-1
TGTGCCAGTAGTATAGGGACAGGGGGCAACGAGCAGTACTTC CASSIGTGGNEQYF NA TRBD1 TRBJ2-7 TRBV19